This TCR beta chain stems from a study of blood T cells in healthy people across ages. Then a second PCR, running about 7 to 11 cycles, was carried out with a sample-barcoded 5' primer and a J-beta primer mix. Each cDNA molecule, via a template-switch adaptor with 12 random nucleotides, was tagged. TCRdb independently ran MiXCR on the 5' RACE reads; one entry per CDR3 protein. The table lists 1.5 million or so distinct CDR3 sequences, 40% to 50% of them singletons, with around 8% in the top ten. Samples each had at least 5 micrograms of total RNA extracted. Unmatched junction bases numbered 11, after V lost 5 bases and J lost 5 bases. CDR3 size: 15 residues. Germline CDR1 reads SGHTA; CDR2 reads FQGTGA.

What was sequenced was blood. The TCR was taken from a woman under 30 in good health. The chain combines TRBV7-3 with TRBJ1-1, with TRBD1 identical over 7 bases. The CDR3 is CASSTTQGRGTEAFF. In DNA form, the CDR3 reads TGTGCCAGCAGCACAACACAGGGGAGAGGAACTGAAGCTTTCTTT.